Listed below are T cell receptor beta chains from one sample, sequenced in a study of T cells in Graves' hyperthyroidism and ophthalmopathy. Each CDR3 protein gets one entry after TCRdb re-called the multiplex PCR reads with MiXCR. Of hundreds of thousands of distinct CDR3 sequences listed, more than 15% were seen once; the top ten hold around an eighth. The specimen was blood. Source of these receptors: a woman between 18 and 29 years old with Graves' hyperthyroidism. Each CDR3 is given with its conserved first and last residue. A D gene is named only where the DNA matches it firmly. A clone size is listed for some rows: how often the clone was seen (once, few, many), or a class if it is expanded.

CDR3 protein: CASSDSYRTPNPEQYF
CDR3 DNA: TGTGCCAGCAGTGATAGTTATAGGACTCCGAATCCCGAGCAGTACTTC
clone size: .
J gene: TRBJ2-7
V gene: TRBV6-1
D gene: .

CDR3 protein: CASSQDLGPGQPQHF
CDR3 DNA: TGTGCCAGCAGCCAAGATTTAGGGCCAGGCCAGCCCCAGCATTTT
clone size: .
J gene: TRBJ1-5
V gene: TRBV4-2
D gene: .

CDR3 protein: CASSPGTSGPRRGTDTQYF
CDR3 DNA: TGTGCCAGCAGCCCTGGGACTAGCGGCCCCCGGCGAGGCACAGATACGCAGTATTTT
clone size: many
J gene: TRBJ2-3
V gene: TRBV3-1
D gene: TRBD2

CDR3 protein: CASSSDRGFGTGELFF
CDR3 DNA: TGTGCCAGCAGCTCCGACAGGGGGTTTGGCACCGGGGAGCTGTTTTTT
clone size: many
J gene: TRBJ2-2
V gene: TRBV7-3
D gene: TRBD1

CDR3 protein: CATSRDIWGGKDTEAFF
CDR3 DNA: TGTGCCACCAGCAGAGATATATGGGGGGGCAAAGACACTGAAGCTTTCTTT
clone size: many
J gene: TRBJ1-1
V gene: TRBV15
D gene: .

CDR3 protein: CASSVGRLSFQETQYF
CDR3 DNA: TGTGCCAGCAGCGTAGGACGGTTGTCGTTCCAAGAGACCCAGTACTTC
clone size: many
J gene: TRBJ2-5
V gene: TRBV9
D gene: .

CDR3 protein: CASSTTGVGVYGYTF
CDR3 DNA: TGCGCCAGCAGTACGACAGGGGTCGGAGTCTATGGCTACACCTTC
clone size: .
J gene: TRBJ1-2
V gene: TRBV10-2
D gene: TRBD1

CDR3 protein: CASSLRRTRDPSRETQYF
CDR3 DNA: TGTGCCAGCAGCTTACGCCGGACCCGGGACCCATCAAGGGAGACCCAGTACTTC
clone size: many
J gene: TRBJ2-5
V gene: TRBV11-3
D gene: .

CDR3 protein: CASSFLLAGSNTGELFF
CDR3 DNA: TGTGCCAGCAGTTTTTTGCTAGCGGGGTCGAACACCGGGGAGCTGTTTTTT
clone size: many
J gene: TRBJ2-2
V gene: TRBV12-3/TRBV12-4
D gene: TRBD2

CDR3 protein: CATAGAGSTGELFF
CDR3 DNA: TGTGCCACCGCCGGGGCAGGGAGTACCGGGGAGCTGTTTTTT
clone size: many
J gene: TRBJ2-2
V gene: TRBV24-1
D gene: .

CDR3 protein: CASSGDGTSYEQYF
CDR3 DNA: TGTGCCAGCAGCGGAGATGGTACATCCTACGAGCAGTACTTC
clone size: .
J gene: TRBJ2-7
V gene: TRBV9
D gene: .

CDR3 protein: CASSLVGENEQYF
CDR3 DNA: TGTGCCAGCAGCTTAGTCGGGGAGAACGAGCAGTACTTC
clone size: many
J gene: TRBJ2-7
V gene: TRBV11-3
D gene: .

CDR3 protein: CASSAPKGRNYGYTF
CDR3 DNA: TGTGCCAGCAGCGCGCCCAAGGGACGGAACTATGGCTACACCTTC
clone size: few
J gene: TRBJ1-2
V gene: TRBV9
D gene: .

CDR3 protein: CASSHPGGPGGELFF
CDR3 DNA: TGCGCCAGCAGCCACCCGGGGGGGCCGGGCGGGGAGCTGTTTTTT
clone size: few
J gene: TRBJ2-2
V gene: TRBV4-1
D gene: TRBD2

CDR3 protein: CASTPTGRDYGYTF
CDR3 DNA: TGTGCCAGTACCCCGACAGGGCGCGACTATGGCTACACCTTC
clone size: .
J gene: TRBJ1-2
V gene: TRBV19
D gene: TRBD1

CDR3 protein: CASGRPSSSYNEQFF
CDR3 DNA: TGTGCCAGCGGCCGGCCGAGTAGCTCCTACAATGAGCAGTTCTTC
clone size: many
J gene: TRBJ2-1
V gene: TRBV12-3/TRBV12-4
D gene: .

CDR3 protein: CASSTLDRMETQYF
CDR3 DNA: TGTGCCAGCAGTACCCTAGACAGGATGGAGACCCAGTACTTC
clone size: .
J gene: TRBJ2-5
V gene: TRBV28
D gene: .

CDR3 protein: CASSLGGFGQPQHF
CDR3 DNA: TGTGCCAGCAGCTTAGGGGGCTTCGGTCAGCCCCAGCATTTT
clone size: many
J gene: TRBJ1-5
V gene: TRBV7-9
D gene: .

CDR3 protein: CASSAGTGGNIQYF
CDR3 DNA: TGTGCCAGCAGCGCAGGGACAGGGGGGAACATTCAGTACTTC
clone size: many
J gene: TRBJ2-4
V gene: TRBV2
D gene: TRBD1

CDR3 protein: CASSWGVRGNTEAFF
CDR3 DNA: TGCGCCAGCAGCTGGGGGGTGCGGGGAAACACTGAAGCTTTCTTT
clone size: few
J gene: TRBJ1-1
V gene: TRBV5-1
D gene: .

CDR3 protein: CASSRDRGVQPQHF
CDR3 DNA: TGCGCCAGCAGCCGAGACAGGGGAGTTCAGCCCCAGCATTTT
clone size: many
J gene: TRBJ1-5
V gene: TRBV4-1
D gene: TRBD1

CDR3 protein: CSVVFGFGRRYFF
CDR3 DNA: TGCAGCGTTGTTTTCGGATTTGGACGGAGATACTTCTTT
clone size: .
J gene: TRBJ1-1
V gene: TRBV29-1
D gene: .

CDR3 protein: CASSRMESNTEAFF
CDR3 DNA: TGTGCCAGCAGCCGAATGGAGTCGAACACTGAAGCTTTCTTT
clone size: many
J gene: TRBJ1-1
V gene: TRBV3-1
D gene: .

CDR3 protein: CASSDEAGAWNEQFF
CDR3 DNA: TGTGCCAGCAGTGATGAGGCGGGGGCGTGGAATGAGCAGTTCTTC
clone size: many
J gene: TRBJ2-1
V gene: TRBV6-1
D gene: .

CDR3 protein: CASSRPGGSRNTEAFF
CDR3 DNA: TGTGCCAGCTCCCGACCCGGTGGTTCGCGGAACACTGAAGCTTTCTTT
clone size: many
J gene: TRBJ1-1
V gene: TRBV18
D gene: .

CDR3 protein: CSAKASGDYNEQFF
CDR3 DNA: TGCAGTGCTAAGGCTAGCGGGGATTACAATGAGCAGTTCTTC
clone size: many
J gene: TRBJ2-1
V gene: TRBV20-1
D gene: TRBD2

CDR3 protein: CASRRDGQGNTDTQYF
CDR3 DNA: TGCGCCAGCAGGCGTGACGGACAGGGGAACACAGATACGCAGTATTTT
clone size: many
J gene: TRBJ2-3
V gene: TRBV5-1
D gene: TRBD1

CDR3 protein: CASSPRTGNNEKLFF
CDR3 DNA: TGTGCCAGCAGCCCCCGGACGGGTAATAATGAAAAACTGTTTTTT
clone size: few
J gene: TRBJ1-4
V gene: TRBV13
D gene: .

CDR3 protein: CASSLRGYYEQYF
CDR3 DNA: TGTGCCAGCAGTTTGAGGGGATACTACGAGCAGTACTTC
clone size: .
J gene: TRBJ2-7
V gene: TRBV12-3/TRBV12-4
D gene: .

CDR3 protein: CASSGQPSNSPLHF
CDR3 DNA: TGCGCCAGCAGCGGACAACCAAGCAATTCACCCCTCCACTTT
clone size: .
J gene: TRBJ1-6
V gene: TRBV5-1
D gene: .

CDR3 protein: CASSLRGRTEQFF
CDR3 DNA: TGCGCCAGCAGCTTGCGAGGGAGAACTGAGCAGTTCTTC
clone size: many
J gene: TRBJ2-1
V gene: TRBV5-1
D gene: .

CDR3 protein: CASSSRATGGNEQFF
CDR3 DNA: TGTGCCAGCAGCTCCAGGGCAACAGGGGGCAATGAGCAGTTCTTC
clone size: few
J gene: TRBJ2-1
V gene: TRBV5-4
D gene: TRBD1

CDR3 protein: CASSDGLAFSEQFF
CDR3 DNA: TGTGCCAGCAGCGATGGACTAGCGTTCAGTGAGCAGTTCTTC
clone size: once
J gene: TRBJ2-1
V gene: TRBV14
D gene: TRBD2

CDR3 protein: CAITGQRSGANVLTF
CDR3 DNA: TGTGCCATCACGGGACAGCGCTCTGGGGCCAACGTCCTGACTTTC
clone size: .
J gene: TRBJ2-6
V gene: TRBV11-1
D gene: TRBD1

CDR3 protein: CASSLRLAGGRTDTQYF
CDR3 DNA: TGTGCCAGCTCCCTCCGACTAGCGGGGGGGCGCACAGATACGCAGTATTTT
clone size: few
J gene: TRBJ2-3
V gene: TRBV18
D gene: TRBD2

CDR3 protein: CASSYSRVESYNSPLHF
CDR3 DNA: TGTGCCAGCAGTTACTCAAGGGTGGAGTCCTATAATTCACCCCTCCACTTT
clone size: many
J gene: TRBJ1-6
V gene: TRBV6-5
D gene: .

CDR3 protein: CASSALGDSPTNEQFF
CDR3 DNA: TGTGCCAGCAGCGCCCTTGGGGACAGCCCCACTAATGAGCAGTTCTTC
clone size: .
J gene: TRBJ2-1
V gene: TRBV9
D gene: TRBD1

CDR3 protein: CASRFIPVAGAISDNEQFF
CDR3 DNA: TGTGCCAGCAGGTTTATTCCGGTAGCGGGAGCCATATCGGACAATGAGCAGTTCTTC
clone size: many
J gene: TRBJ2-1
V gene: TRBV28
D gene: TRBD2

CDR3 protein: CSARGPGLSTDTQYF
CDR3 DNA: TGCAGTGCTAGAGGTCCGGGACTTTCCACAGATACGCAGTATTTT
clone size: many
J gene: TRBJ2-3
V gene: TRBV20-1
D gene: .

CDR3 protein: CASSLAGEHREEQFF
CDR3 DNA: TGTGCCAGCAGCTTGGCCGGGGAACATCGTGAGGAGCAGTTCTTC
clone size: .
J gene: TRBJ2-1
V gene: TRBV5-6
D gene: .